This T cell receptor beta chain was sequenced for a study of blood T cell repertoires in COVID-19. Using immunoSEQ multiplex PCR, the repertoire was profiled, and TCRdb retains in-frame clones only, with some absent. This table has around 310,000 clones, around 91% appearing once. V lost 8 bases, J lost 5 bases, and 11 bases stayed unmatched. This CDR3 spans 13 amino acids. In germline, CDR1 is SQVTM, CDR2 ANQGSEA. The chain joins TRBV29-1 to TRBJ1-1; 7 bases line up with TRBD1. The receptor was derived from a woman aged 55-69 years with acute or convalescent COVID-19. The material sequenced was peripheral blood. The CDR3: CSTRQGSVTEAFF. In DNA form, the CDR3 reads TGCAGCACCCGACAGGGATCCGTGACTGAAGCTTTCTTT.